Sequencing of this TCR beta chain was carried out in a study of cytomegalovirus exposure and HLA in healthy donors. Regarding this clone: Its cognate antigen is unknown.

Repertoires were generated with immunoSEQ multiplex PCR, while TCRdb's copy carries only in-frame clones and drops some. The table records some 150,000 clones, 88% of them present only once. Broader study findings: Most sequenced TCRs were rare (though some public TCRs occurred in many donors). Over 150 TCR beta chains were listed as cytomegalovirus-associated. Confirmation in vitro established that a few CMV-associated chains were specific for CMV antigens.

The CDR3 totals 16 residues. Per the germline V gene, CDR1 is SGDLS and CDR2 is YYNGEE. V gave up 0 bases and J gave up 8 bases, with 18 bases separating them. Input material: PBMCs. This clonotype originated in a young woman in good health and CMV-seropositive. This chain links TRBV9 with TRBJ2-1, with D tentatively TRBD2 (6 bases). The CDR3 sequence is CASSVVGGPSSHEQFF. DNA for the CDR3: TGTGCCAGCAGCGTAGTGGGGGGACCCTCTTCTCATGAGCAGTTCTTC. The full variable domain, in which reference TRBV9 and TRBJ2-1 provide the parts outside the CDR3, is DSGVTQTPKHLITATGQRVTLRCSPRSGDLSVYWYQQSLDQGLQFLIQYYNGEERAKGNILERFSAQQFPDLHSELNLSSLELGDSALYFCASSVVGGPSSHEQFFGPGTRLTVL.